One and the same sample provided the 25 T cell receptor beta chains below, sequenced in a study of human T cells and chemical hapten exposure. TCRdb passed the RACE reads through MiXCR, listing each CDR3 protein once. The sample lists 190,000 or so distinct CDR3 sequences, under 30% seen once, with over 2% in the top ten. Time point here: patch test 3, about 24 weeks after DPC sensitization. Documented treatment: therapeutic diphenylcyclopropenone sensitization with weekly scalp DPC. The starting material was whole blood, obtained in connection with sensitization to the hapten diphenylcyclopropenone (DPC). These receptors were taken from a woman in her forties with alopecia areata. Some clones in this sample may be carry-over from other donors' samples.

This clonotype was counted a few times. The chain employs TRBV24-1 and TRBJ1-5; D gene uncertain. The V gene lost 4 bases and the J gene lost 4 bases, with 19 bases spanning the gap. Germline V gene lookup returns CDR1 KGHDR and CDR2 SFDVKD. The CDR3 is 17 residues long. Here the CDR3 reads CATSESVTRGRNQPQHF. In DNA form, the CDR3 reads TGTGCCACCAGTGAGTCCGTGACTCGGGGAAGGAATCAGCCCCAGCATTTT.

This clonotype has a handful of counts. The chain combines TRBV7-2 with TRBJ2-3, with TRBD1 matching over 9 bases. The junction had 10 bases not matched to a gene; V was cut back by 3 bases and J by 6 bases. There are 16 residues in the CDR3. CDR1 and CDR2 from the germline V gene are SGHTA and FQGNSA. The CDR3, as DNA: TGTGCCAGCAGCTTGGGCACAGGGGGCGCAGGGGATACGCAGTATTTT. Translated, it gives CASSLGTGGAGDTQYF.

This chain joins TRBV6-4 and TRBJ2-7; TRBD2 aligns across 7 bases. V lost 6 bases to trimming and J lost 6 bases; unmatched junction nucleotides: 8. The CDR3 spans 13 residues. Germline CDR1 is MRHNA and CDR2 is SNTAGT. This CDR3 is CASSRDYLGEQYF. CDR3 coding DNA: TGTGCCAGCAGCCGGGACTACCTGGGCGAGCAGTACTTC.

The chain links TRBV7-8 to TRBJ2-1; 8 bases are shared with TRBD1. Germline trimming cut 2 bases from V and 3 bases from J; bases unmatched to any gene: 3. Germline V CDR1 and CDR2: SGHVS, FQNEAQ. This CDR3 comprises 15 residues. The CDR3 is CASSLRGQDYNEQFF. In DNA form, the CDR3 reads TGTGCCAGCAGCTTAAGGGGACAGGACTACAATGAGCAGTTCTTC.

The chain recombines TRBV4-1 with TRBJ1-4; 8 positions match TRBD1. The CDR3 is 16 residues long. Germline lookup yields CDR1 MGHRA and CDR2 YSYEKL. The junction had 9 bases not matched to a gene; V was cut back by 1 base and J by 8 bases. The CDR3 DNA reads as TGCGCCAGCAGCCAAGGCCCAGGACAGGGTAGAGAAAAACTGTTTTTT. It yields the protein CASSQGPGQGREKLFF.

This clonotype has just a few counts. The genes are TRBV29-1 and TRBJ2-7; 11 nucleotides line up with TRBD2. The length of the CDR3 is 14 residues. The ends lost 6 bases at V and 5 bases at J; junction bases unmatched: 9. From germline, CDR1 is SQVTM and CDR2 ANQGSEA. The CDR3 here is CSVRQLAGVNEQYF. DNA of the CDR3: TGCAGCGTGAGGCAACTAGCGGGAGTTAACGAGCAGTACTTC.

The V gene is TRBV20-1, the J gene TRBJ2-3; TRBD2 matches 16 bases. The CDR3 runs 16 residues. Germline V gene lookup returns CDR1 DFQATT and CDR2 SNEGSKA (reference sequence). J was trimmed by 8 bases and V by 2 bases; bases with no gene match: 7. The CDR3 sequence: CSARSPGLAGGATQYF. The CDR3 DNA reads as TGCAGTGCTAGATCACCGGGACTAGCGGGAGGGGCTACGCAGTATTTT.

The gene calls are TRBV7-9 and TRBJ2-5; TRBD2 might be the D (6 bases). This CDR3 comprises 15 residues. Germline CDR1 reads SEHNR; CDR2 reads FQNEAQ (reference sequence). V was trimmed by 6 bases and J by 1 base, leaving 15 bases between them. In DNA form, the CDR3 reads TGTGCCAGCAGGGGGAGGTTGACAGTCCAAGAGACCCAGTACTTC. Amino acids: CASRGRLTVQETQYF.

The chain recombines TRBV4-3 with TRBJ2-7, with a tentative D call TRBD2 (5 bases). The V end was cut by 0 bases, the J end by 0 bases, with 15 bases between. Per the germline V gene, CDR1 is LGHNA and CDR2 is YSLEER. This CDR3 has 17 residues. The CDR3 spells CASSQDHRQDFSYEQYF. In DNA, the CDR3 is TGCGCCAGCAGCCAAGATCATCGTCAGGACTTCTCCTACGAGCAGTACTTC.

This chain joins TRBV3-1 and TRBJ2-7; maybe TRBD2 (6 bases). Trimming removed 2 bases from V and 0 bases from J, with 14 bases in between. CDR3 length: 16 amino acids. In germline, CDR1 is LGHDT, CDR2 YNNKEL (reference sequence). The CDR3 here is CASSQTRLGSSYEQYF. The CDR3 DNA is TGTGCCAGCAGCCAAACTAGACTAGGGAGCTCCTACGAGCAGTACTTC.

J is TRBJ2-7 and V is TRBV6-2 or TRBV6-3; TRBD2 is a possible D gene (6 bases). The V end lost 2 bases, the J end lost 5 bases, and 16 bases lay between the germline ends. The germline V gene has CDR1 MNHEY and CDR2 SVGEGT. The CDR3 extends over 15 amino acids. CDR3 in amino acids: CASSYLDGPGDEQYF. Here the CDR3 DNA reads TGTGCCAGCAGTTACCTTGACGGCCCGGGGGACGAGCAGTACTTC.

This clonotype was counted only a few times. CDR3 amino acids: CASSVVPRTPNEQFF. CDR3 nucleotides: TGTGCCAGCAGCGTAGTGCCGAGGACGCCGAATGAGCAGTTCTTC. The chain recombines TRBV9 with TRBJ2-1; no firm D call. V lost 0 bases and J lost 7, with 14 bases in between. The CDR3 spans 15 residues. Germline CDR1 is SGDLS and CDR2 is YYNGEE.

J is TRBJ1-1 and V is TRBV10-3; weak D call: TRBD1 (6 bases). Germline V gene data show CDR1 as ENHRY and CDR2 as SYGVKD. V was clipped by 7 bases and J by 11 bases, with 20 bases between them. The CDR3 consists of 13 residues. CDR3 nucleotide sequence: TGTGCCATCACTGCAGGTCAGGGGTTCGGCGCTTTCTTT. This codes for CAITAGQGFGAFF.

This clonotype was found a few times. Here the CDR3 DNA reads TGTGCCAGCAGAACTCCCGGGACAGGGTTTCACGAGCAGTACTTC. Its translation is CASRTPGTGFHEQYF. This chain connects TRBV28 to TRBJ2-7; 9 bases are shared with TRBD1. The CDR3 contains 15 residues. J was trimmed by 5 bases and V by 6 bases; bases with no gene match: 11. Germline V gene data show CDR1 as MDHEN and CDR2 as SYDVKM.

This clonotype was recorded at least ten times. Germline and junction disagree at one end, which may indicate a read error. CDR3: CSVEESYEQYF. The CDR3 nucleotides are TGCAGCGTCGAAGAGTCCTACGAGCAGTACTTC. The chain recombines TRBV29-1 with TRBJ2-7; D gene unclear. Germline V gene lookup returns CDR1 SQVTM and CDR2 ANQGSEA. The CDR3 length is 11 residues.

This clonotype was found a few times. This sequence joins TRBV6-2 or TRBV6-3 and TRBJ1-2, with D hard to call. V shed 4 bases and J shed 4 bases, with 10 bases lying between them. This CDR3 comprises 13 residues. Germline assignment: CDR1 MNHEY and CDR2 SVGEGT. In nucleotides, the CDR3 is TGTGCCAGCAGTTCTCAGCGGTTCTATGGCTACACCTTC. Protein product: CASSSQRFYGYTF.

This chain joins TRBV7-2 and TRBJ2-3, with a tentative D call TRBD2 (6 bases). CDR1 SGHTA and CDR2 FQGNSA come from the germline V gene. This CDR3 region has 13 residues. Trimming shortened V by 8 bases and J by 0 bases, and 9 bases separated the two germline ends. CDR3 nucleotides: TGTGCCAGCCGGAGCGGGAGCACAGATACGCAGTATTTT. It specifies CASRSGSTDTQYF. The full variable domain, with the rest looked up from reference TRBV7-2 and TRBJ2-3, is GAGVSQSPSNKVTEKGKDVELRCDPISGHTALYWYRQSLGQGLEFLIYFQGNSAPDKSGLPSDRFSAERTGGSVSTLTIQRTQQEDSAVYLCASRSGSTDTQYFGPGTRLTVL.

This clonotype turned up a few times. The CDR3 sequence: CASSVGQGTTDTQYF. CDR3 DNA sequence: TGTGCCAGCAGTGTCGGACAGGGGACCACAGATACGCAGTATTTT. The V and J genes are TRBV9 and TRBJ2-3; TRBD1 matches 9 bases. The junction had 6 bases not matched to a gene; V was cut back by 5 bases and J by 2 bases. CDR1 SGDLS and CDR2 YYNGEE come from the germline V gene. The CDR3 runs 15 residues.

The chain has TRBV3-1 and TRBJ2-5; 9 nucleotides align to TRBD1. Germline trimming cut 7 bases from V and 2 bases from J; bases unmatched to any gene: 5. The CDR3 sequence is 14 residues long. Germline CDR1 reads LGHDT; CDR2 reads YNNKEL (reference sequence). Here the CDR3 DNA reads TGTGCCAGCATTCAGACAGGGGGACAAGAGACCCAGTACTTC. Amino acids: CASIQTGGQETQYF.

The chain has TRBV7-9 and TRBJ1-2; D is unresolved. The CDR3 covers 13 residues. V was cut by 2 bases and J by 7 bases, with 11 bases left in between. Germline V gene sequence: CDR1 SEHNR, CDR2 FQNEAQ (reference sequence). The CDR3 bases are TGTGCCAGCAGCTTAACCTTTGTTGGTGGCTACACCTTC. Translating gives CASSLTFVGGYTF. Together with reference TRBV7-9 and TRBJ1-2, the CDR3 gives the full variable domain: DTGVSQNPRHKITKRGQNVTFRCDPISEHNRLYWYRQTLGQGPEFLTYFQNEAQLEKSRLLSDRFSAERPKGSFSTLEIQRTEQGDSAMYLCASSLTFVGGYTFGSGTRLTVV.

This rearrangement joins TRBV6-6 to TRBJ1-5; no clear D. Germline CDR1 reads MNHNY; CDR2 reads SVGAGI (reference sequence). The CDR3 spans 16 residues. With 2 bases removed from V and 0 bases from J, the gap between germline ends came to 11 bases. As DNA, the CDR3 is TGTGCCAGCAGTTACGGCGGATACTATAGCAATCAGCCCCAGCATTTT. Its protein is CASSYGGYYSNQPQHF.

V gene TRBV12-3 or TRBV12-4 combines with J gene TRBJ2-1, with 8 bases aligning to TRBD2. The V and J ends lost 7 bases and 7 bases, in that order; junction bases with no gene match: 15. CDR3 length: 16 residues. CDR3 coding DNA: TGTGCCAGCACCCTGACTGGAAGCGGGAGCGAAAATGAGCAGTTCTTC. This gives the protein CASTLTGSGSENEQFF.

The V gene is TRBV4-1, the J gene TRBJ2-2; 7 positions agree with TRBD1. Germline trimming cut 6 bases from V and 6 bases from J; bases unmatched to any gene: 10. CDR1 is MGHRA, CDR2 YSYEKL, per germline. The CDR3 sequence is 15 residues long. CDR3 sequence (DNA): TGCGCCAGCAGTACCGAAACAGGGGTCTCCGGGGAGCTGTTTTTT. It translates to CASSTETGVSGELFF.

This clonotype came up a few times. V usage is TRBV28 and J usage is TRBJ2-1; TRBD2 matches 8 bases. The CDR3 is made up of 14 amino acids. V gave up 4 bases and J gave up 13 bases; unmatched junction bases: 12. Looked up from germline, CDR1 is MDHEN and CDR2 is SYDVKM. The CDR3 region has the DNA TGTGCCAGCAGTTCGCCGGGAGGGCGATTCCGACAGTTCTTC. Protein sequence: CASSSPGGRFRQFF. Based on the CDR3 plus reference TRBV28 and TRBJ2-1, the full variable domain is DVKVTQSSRYLVKRTGEKVFLECVQDMDHENMFWYRQDPGLGLRLIYFSYDVKMKEKGDIPEGYSVSREKKERFSLILESASTNQTSMYLCASSSPGGRFRQFFGPGTRLTVL.

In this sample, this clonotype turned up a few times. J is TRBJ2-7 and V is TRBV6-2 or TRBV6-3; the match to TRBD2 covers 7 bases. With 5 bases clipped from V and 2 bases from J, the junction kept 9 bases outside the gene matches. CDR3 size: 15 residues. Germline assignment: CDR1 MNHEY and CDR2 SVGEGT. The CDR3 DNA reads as TGTGCCAGCAGTCGAAGACTAGCCCAACCCTACGAGCAGTACTTC. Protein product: CASSRRLAQPYEQYF.